The rows below give T cell receptor beta chains drawn from one sample of a study of CD8 T cells in ankylosing spondylitis. MiXCR was run by TCRdb on the 5' RACE reads, yielding one entry per CDR3 protein. The sample has about 270,000 distinct CDR3 sequences; roughly 32% are singletons. Sequenced material: blood, either unsorted or a sorted T cell fraction (not recorded which). These receptors originate from a male donor with ankylosing spondylitis or in good health (not recorded which). Each CDR3 is given with its conserved first and last residue. The order of the fields is J gene, V gene, clone size, D gene, CDR3 DNA, CDR3 protein. D genes are given only for firm matches. Clone size is not always given. Where it is, it says once, few, many or a class for expanded clones.

TRBJ1-2 | TRBV6-1 | - | - | TGTGCCAGCAGCCGGGGAGCTAACTATGGCTACACCTTC | CASSRGANYGYTF
TRBJ1-5 | TRBV10-1 | - | TRBD1 | TGCGCCAGCAGTGGAGCAGGGGGCTCATTCGGGGGTCAGCCCCAGCATTTT | CASSGAGGSFGGQPQHF
TRBJ1-1 | TRBV5-5 | - | - | TGTGCCAGCAGCTGGACGGAGGGGGCTGAAGCTTTCTTT | CASSWTEGAEAFF
TRBJ2-1 | TRBV5-1 | - | TRBD1 | TGCGCCAGCAGCTTGGAGGGGGCGCGTTCCAATGAGCAGTTCTTC | CASSLEGARSNEQFF
TRBJ2-7 | TRBV20-1 | many | TRBD1 | TGCAGTGCCCAAAGGGACCCGGGACAGGGTGACGAGCAGTACTTC | CSAQRDPGQGDEQYF
TRBJ1-1 | TRBV5-1 | - | - | TGCGCCAGCAGGGTCTCAGGGGCGGCGAACACTGAAGCTTTCTTT | CASRVSGAANTEAFF
TRBJ1-5 | TRBV20-1 | few | - | TGCAGTGCTCCCGGGGGAGGCAATCAGCCCCAGCATTTT | CSAPGGGNQPQHF
TRBJ1-1 | TRBV10-3 | - | TRBD1 | TGTGCCATCAGTGAGTCTCGGACAGGAAACACTGAAGCTTTCTTT | CAISESRTGNTEAFF
TRBJ2-5 | TRBV29-1 | - | - | TGCAGCGTAGTGGAAGAGACCCAGTACTTC | CSVVEETQYF
TRBJ1-3 | TRBV4-1 | - | - | TGCGCCAGCAGCCAAGTCGTACAGGGAAACACCATATATTTT | CASSQVVQGNTIYF
TRBJ2-7 | TRBV13 | few | - | TGTGCCAGCAGCGGCCGTTGGGACACAACCTACGAGCAGTACTTC | CASSGRWDTTYEQYF
TRBJ1-5 | TRBV7-8 | few | - | TGTGCCAGCAGCTTACTGCGGAGGCAGCCCCAGCATTTT | CASSLLRRQPQHF
TRBJ1-5 | TRBV20-1 | - | - | TGCAGTGCTAGAGTGGGTCAGCCCCAGCATTTT | CSARVGQPQHF
TRBJ2-2 | TRBV12-3/TRBV12-4 | few | TRBD2 | TGTGCCAGCTCGACTAGCGGGGGGGCCGAGACCGGGGAGCTGTTTTTT | CASSTSGGAETGELFF
TRBJ2-7 | TRBV10-3 | - | TRBD1 | TGTGCCATCAGGACAGGGACCCGCACACCCAACGAGCAGTACTTC | CAIRTGTRTPNEQYF
TRBJ2-5 | TRBV25-1 | once | - | TGTGCCAGCAGTGAATGGGCCCTACAAGAGACCCAGTACTTC | CASSEWALQETQYF
TRBJ2-1 | TRBV20-1 | - | - | TGCAGTGCAAGGGACTTACTGAGCTCCTACAATGAGCAGTTCTTC | CSARDLLSSYNEQFF
TRBJ2-3 | TRBV20-1 | - | - | TGCAGTGCTAGACCCCTCCGGGGGCTTGGCGGTCCGCGTCCCACAGATACGCAGTATTTT | CSARPLRGLGGPRPTDTQYF
TRBJ2-3 | TRBV7-2 | - | TRBD2 | TGTGCCAGCAGCCAAGCAGCGGGGGGTTTGGATACGCAGTATTTT | CASSQAAGGLDTQYF
TRBJ1-2 | TRBV12-3/TRBV12-4 | - | TRBD1 | TGTGCCAGCAACCCGGACAGGGGACATGGCTACACCTTC | CASNPDRGHGYTF
TRBJ2-7 | TRBV5-6 | few | TRBD1 | TGTGCCAGCAGCTTGGCCCAGGGGGCCTACGAGCAGTACTTC | CASSLAQGAYEQYF
TRBJ2-2 | TRBV29-1 | many | - | TGCAGCGCTTTCGAAGGGGAGCTGTTTTTT | CSAFEGELFF
TRBJ2-3 | TRBV6-2/TRBV6-3 | - | TRBD2 | TGTGCCAGCAGCTCCCGACGACTAGCGGGGGGCCAGCGAGTCCCTCCTAATACGCAGTATTTT | CASSSRRLAGGQRVPPNTQYF
TRBJ2-3 | TRBV29-1 | - | TRBD2 | TGCAGCGTTGGGGCTACGGGACTAGCTACCTGGGCCACAGATACGCAGTATTTT | CSVGATGLATWATDTQYF
TRBJ2-3 | TRBV7-2 | - | - | TGTGCCAGCAGCTTAATAGATACGCAGTATTTT | CASSLIDTQYF
TRBJ2-3 | TRBV6-5 | few | TRBD2 | TGTGCCAGCAGTTACTCGGCGGGGGGGCCCCCTACAGATACGCAGTATTTT | CASSYSAGGPPTDTQYF
TRBJ2-1 | TRBV28 | - | TRBD1 | TGTGCCAGCAGTCCACAGGACAGGGGAGGCCATGAGCAGTTCTTC | CASSPQDRGGHEQFF
TRBJ1-6 | TRBV12-3/TRBV12-4 | few | - | TGTGCCAGCAGTCCCGGGACACCTTATGGTTCACCCCTCCACTTT | CASSPGTPYGSPLHF
TRBJ2-7 | TRBV20-1 | few | - | TGCAGTGCTAATGGGGCCTACCGCGGTAGCTCCTACGAGCAGTACTTC | CSANGAYRGSSYEQYF
TRBJ1-5 | TRBV20-1 | - | - | TGCAGTGCGGTTACAGGGAACAATCAGCCCCAGCATTTT | CSAVTGNNQPQHF
TRBJ2-5 | TRBV3-1 | - | - | TGTGCCAGCAGCCACAGTGGCCTAGCAGTCGGGGAGACCCAGTACTTC | CASSHSGLAVGETQYF
TRBJ1-4 | TRBV5-4 | - | - | TGTGCCAGCAGCTTGGGGGAATTGGGAACTAATGAAAAACTGTTTTTT | CASSLGELGTNEKLFF
TRBJ1-2 | TRBV6-1 | few | - | TGTGCCAGCAGTCGCCGGGACGGCCACTATGGCTACACCTTC | CASSRRDGHYGYTF
TRBJ1-4 | TRBV6-5 | few | TRBD1 | TGTGCCAGCAGTGACAGGGTAAAACTGTTTTTT | CASSDRVKLFF
TRBJ2-3 | TRBV20-1 | - | - | TGCAGTGCTAGAGACAGGGCTAGCACAGATACGCAGTATTTT | CSARDRASTDTQYF
TRBJ2-4 | TRBV4-1 | - | TRBD2 | TGCGCCAGCAGCCAAGATCTAAGCGGGAAGAGGGCCAAAAACATTCAGTACTTC | CASSQDLSGKRAKNIQYF
TRBJ2-3 | TRBV10-3 | few | - | TGTGCCATCGGCCTTTCTTCGTCGGAAGATACGCAGTATTTT | CAIGLSSSEDTQYF
TRBJ2-3 | TRBV28 | - | - | TGTGCCAGCAGCCAAGACGGAGGAGATACGCAGTATTTT | CASSQDGGDTQYF
TRBJ2-2 | TRBV20-1 | - | - | TGCAGTGCTAGAGCGCACACCGGGGAGCTGTTTTTT | CSARAHTGELFF
TRBJ2-7 | TRBV7-2 | - | - | TGTGCCAGCAGCCGCCTAGTCTCCTACGAGCAGTACTTC | CASSRLVSYEQYF
TRBJ2-5 | TRBV20-1 | - | - | TGCAGTGCTTGGGGGGAAGAGACCCAGTACTTC | CSAWGEETQYF
TRBJ1-6 | TRBV28 | few | - | TGTGCCAGCAGTTCCCTCCGGGGGCAGGCACCCCTCCACTTT | CASSSLRGQAPLHF
TRBJ1-1 | TRBV29-1 | many | - | TGCAGCGTTGGCATGAACACTGAAGCTTTCTTT | CSVGMNTEAFF
TRBJ1-2 | TRBV29-1 | - | TRBD1 | TGCAGCGTTGAAGACCCGGACAGGGGGGATGGCTACACCTTC | CSVEDPDRGDGYTF
TRBJ2-1 | TRBV29-1 | many | - | TGCAGCGTAGAGTCTACAAGCTACAATGAGCAGTTCTTC | CSVESTSYNEQFF
TRBJ2-2 | TRBV7-9 | - | - | TGTGCCAGCAGGCCAAGGGACACCGCGAACACCGGGGAGCTGTTTTTT | CASRPRDTANTGELFF
TRBJ1-6 | TRBV15 | few | - | TGTGCCACCACCTACGACAGAGATAATTCACCCCTCCACTTT | CATTYDRDNSPLHF
TRBJ2-4 | TRBV12-3/TRBV12-4 | - | - | TGTGCCAGCACCTGGGTCACGGGGGCCAAGGTCAAAAACATTCAGTACTTC | CASTWVTGAKVKNIQYF
TRBJ2-5 | TRBV4-2 | few | TRBD2 | TGTGCCAGCAGCCAAGAGACTAGCGGGGTAGGGGAGACCCAGTACTTC | CASSQETSGVGETQYF
TRBJ1-1 | TRBV6-5 | - | - | TGTGCCAGCAGTTACTCGGGGCAGATGACAAGTGAAGCTTTCTTT | CASSYSGQMTSEAFF
TRBJ2-2 | TRBV7-9 | - | - | TGTGCCTCTCCTAGGCGGGGGAACACCGGGGAGCTGTTTTTT | CASPRRGNTGELFF
TRBJ2-5 | TRBV15 | - | - | TGTGCCACCAGCAGAGATTGGACACCTCAAGAGACCCAGTACTTC | CATSRDWTPQETQYF
TRBJ1-3 | TRBV10-3 | - | - | TGTGCCATCAGTGAGGGGTACACCATATATTTT | CAISEGYTIYF
TRBJ2-3 | TRBV7-9 | few | - | TGTGCCAGCAGCTTAAGAAGGGTGCAAGATACGCAGTATTTT | CASSLRRVQDTQYF
TRBJ2-7 | TRBV20-1 | - | TRBD2 | TGCAGTGCCGGGGGAGGGGACGGAAGCTTTGAGCAGTACTTC | CSAGGGDGSFEQYF
TRBJ2-5 | TRBV14 | few | - | TGTGCCAGCAGCCAATGGCCGACGGAGACCCAGTACTTC | CASSQWPTETQYF
TRBJ1-4 | TRBV7-8 | - | TRBD1 | TGTGCCAGCAGCCAGGACGCAGGGGGCGGGAGGTTTGAAAAACTGTTTTTT | CASSQDAGGGRFEKLFF
TRBJ1-1 | TRBV29-1 | - | - | TGCAGCGTTGGTCCGGCCGAGCTATCCGAAGCTTTCTTT | CSVGPAELSEAFF
TRBJ2-7 | TRBV12-3/TRBV12-4 | - | - | TGTGCCAGCAGTTTGAATTTTCGGACTTCCTACGAGCAGTACTTC | CASSLNFRTSYEQYF